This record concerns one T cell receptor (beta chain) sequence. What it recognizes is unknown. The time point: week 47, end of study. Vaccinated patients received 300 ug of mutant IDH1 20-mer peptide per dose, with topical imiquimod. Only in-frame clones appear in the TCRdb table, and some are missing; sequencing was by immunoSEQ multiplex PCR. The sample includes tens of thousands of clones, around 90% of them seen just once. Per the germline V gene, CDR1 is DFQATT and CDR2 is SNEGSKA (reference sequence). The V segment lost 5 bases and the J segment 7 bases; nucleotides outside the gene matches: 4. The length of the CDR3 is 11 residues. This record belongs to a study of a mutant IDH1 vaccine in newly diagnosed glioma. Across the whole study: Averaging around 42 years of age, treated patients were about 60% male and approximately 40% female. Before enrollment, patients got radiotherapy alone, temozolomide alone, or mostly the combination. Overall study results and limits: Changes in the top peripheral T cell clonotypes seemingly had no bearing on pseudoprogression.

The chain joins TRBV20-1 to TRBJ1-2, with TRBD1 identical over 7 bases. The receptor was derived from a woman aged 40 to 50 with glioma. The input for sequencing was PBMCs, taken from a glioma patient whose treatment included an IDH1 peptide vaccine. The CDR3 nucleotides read TGCAGTGCTCAGGGGGGGGCTGGCTACACCTTC. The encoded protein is CSAQGGAGYTF.